The clone carrying this T cell receptor (beta chain) was counted a few times. One entry per CDR3 protein, called by TCRdb with MiXCR from the 5' RACE reads. The sample records about 790,000 distinct CDR3 sequences, roughly 18% being singletons. This sample was taken from a study of identical twins. The CDR3 covers 16 residues. Losses at the gene ends were 3 bases for V and 4 bases for J; bases not matched to a gene: 5. Only healthy Caucasians were included as donors. The data were also submitted as part of a second study, on T cells expressing NK-cell markers.

The sequence was obtained from a woman aged 18-29 years in good health. The sequencing sample was made of PBMCs. V is TRBV12-3 or TRBV12-4 and J is TRBJ2-1; the match to TRBD2 covers 11 bases. The CDR3 is CASSFRASGGYNEQFF. Here the CDR3 DNA reads TGTGCCAGCAGTTTTCGGGCTAGCGGGGGGTACAATGAGCAGTTCTTC.